The clone carrying this T cell receptor beta chain was counted only a few times. Libraries of TCR beta came from iRepertoire HTBI primers plus Arm-PCR of CDR3 regions. In TCRdb, the multiplex PCR reads were re-called with MiXCR into one record per CDR3 protein. The sample shows approximately 390,000 distinct CDR3 sequences, 15% to 20% of them seen only once. The data originate from a study of regulatory T cells in long-lasting Graves disease. Germline values: CDR1 MNHEY, CDR2 SMNVEV (reference sequence). V was pared by 4 bases and J by 0 bases, with 10 bases between. The CDR3 consists of 15 residues. The time point denotes: newly diagnosed GD, antithyroid drugs for less than 3 months. Isolated PBMC RNA provided the starting material for the TCR library. These records were also assigned to another study, of T cells in Graves' hyperthyroidism and ophthalmopathy.

The sequence was obtained from a woman under 30 with Graves disease. Material: peripheral blood mononuclear cells (PBMCs), obtained at new diagnosis, from a patient treated with antithyroid drugs. V usage is TRBV27 and J usage is TRBJ1-5, with D hard to call. As DNA, the CDR3 is TGTGCCAGCAGTTCCCTGGGAGATAGCAATCAGCCCCAGCATTTT. As protein: CASSSLGDSNQPQHF.